These T cell receptor beta chains were read from a single sample in a study of technical replicates of blood from four donors. Repertoires were generated with immunoSEQ multiplex PCR, while TCRdb's copy carries only in-frame clones and drops some. The sample carries 50,000 to 65,000 clones, 85% to 95% recorded once. Sequenced material: PBMCs. The receptors derive from a human donor in good health. Some clones in this sample may be carry-over from other donors' samples. Both conserved end residues are part of each CDR3. D genes are given only for firm matches. Clone size is given for some rows only: seen once, a few or many times, or a class if the clone is expanded.

clone_size	v_call	d_call	j_call	cdr3_aa	cdr3_nt
.	TRBV4-2	TRBD1	TRBJ1-2	CASSQDPGGYGYTF	TGTGCCAGCAGCCAAGATCCAGGGGGCTATGGCTACACCTTC
.	TRBV7-8	.	TRBJ1-5	CASSLERSWPQHF	TGTGCCAGCAGCTTAGAGAGGTCGTGGCCCCAGCATTTT
.	TRBV7-9	.	TRBJ2-7	CASSSTGETYEQYF	TGTGCCAGCAGCTCCACGGGAGAAACCTACGAGCAGTACTTC
once	TRBV7-9	.	TRBJ1-2	CASSPPRANYGYTF	TGTGCCAGCAGCCCCCCGCGCGCTAACTATGGCTACACCTTC
few	TRBV30	TRBD2	TRBJ2-1	CAWSVGLADNEQFF	TGTGCCTGGAGTGTGGGACTAGCCGACAATGAGCAGTTCTTC
.	TRBV7-8	TRBD2	TRBJ2-7	CASSLRREVEQYF	TGTGCCAGCAGCTTACGACGGGAGGTGGAGCAGTACTTC
.	TRBV30	.	TRBJ2-7	CAWSVGLIYEQYF	TGTGCCTGGAGTGTTGGCCTTATCTACGAGCAGTACTTC
.	TRBV7-9	TRBD1	TRBJ1-5	CASSPGTDFSNQPQHF	TGTGCCAGCAGCCCCGGGACAGACTTTAGCAATCAGCCCCAGCATTTT
once	TRBV5-1	TRBD2	TRBJ2-2	CASSLVSSGVGVFF	TGCGCCAGCAGCTTGGTGTCTAGCGGAGTGGGGGTGTTTTTT
.	TRBV11-2	TRBD1	TRBJ2-5	CASSLHYRGRETQYF	TGTGCCAGCAGCTTACATTACAGGGGCCGAGAGACCCAGTACTTC
once	TRBV29-1	.	TRBJ2-1	CSAEGRYNEQFF	TGCAGCGCAGAGGGCCGCTACAATGAGCAGTTCTTC
.	TRBV30	TRBD1	TRBJ2-5	CAWSYRGQVETQYF	TGTGCCTGGAGTTACAGGGGGCAAGTCGAGACCCAGTACTTC
.	TRBV12-5	TRBD2	TRBJ2-5	CASGIGTSDFQETQYF	TGTGCTAGTGGCATTGGGACTAGCGACTTTCAAGAGACCCAGTACTTC
few	TRBV5-1	TRBD1	TRBJ1-1	CASSSGTGMNAFF	TGCGCCAGCAGCTCCGGGACAGGGATGAATGCTTTCTTT
.	TRBV11-3	TRBD2	TRBJ2-1	CASSLEGGRGGEQFF	TGTGCCAGCAGCTTAGAAGGCGGGAGGGGAGGTGAGCAGTTCTTC
.	TRBV7-7	TRBD1	TRBJ2-5	CASSSEGTGSETQYF	TGTGCCAGCAGCTCGGAAGGGACAGGCTCAGAGACCCAGTACTTC
.	TRBV13	.	TRBJ2-2	CASSSWDLNTGELFF	TGTGCCAGCAGCTCCTGGGACTTGAACACCGGGGAGCTGTTTTTT
.	TRBV7-6	TRBD2	TRBJ2-1	CASSGELAGKDNEQFF	TGTGCCAGCAGCGGGGAGCTAGCGGGGAAGGACAATGAGCAGTTCTTC
.	TRBV7-9	.	TRBJ1-5	CASSSEGLNQPQHF	TGTGCCAGCAGCTCCGAGGGACTCAATCAGCCCCAGCATTTT
.	TRBV5-4	TRBD2	TRBJ2-7	CASSLGTSGRIVEQYF	TGTGCCAGCAGCTTGGGCACTAGCGGGAGAATCGTCGAGCAGTACTTC
.	TRBV5-4	.	TRBJ1-2	CASSLPGDGYGYTF	TGTGCCAGCAGCTTGCCAGGGGATGGCTATGGCTACACCTTC
.	TRBV15	.	TRBJ2-7	CATSRDRGGAFEQYF	TGTGCCACCAGCAGAGATAGGGGGGGGGCCTTCGAGCAGTACTTC
.	TRBV7-8	.	TRBJ2-3	CASSLGVVTRGGDTQYF	TGTGCCAGCAGCTTAGGAGTCGTGACTAGGGGAGGAGATACGCAGTATTTT
.	TRBV2	.	TRBJ1-2	CASSEGQTLYGYTF	TGTGCCAGCAGTGAAGGACAGACCCTTTATGGCTACACCTTC
.	TRBV7-8	.	TRBJ1-2	CASSIGTYYGYTF	TGTGCCAGCAGCATTGGGACATACTATGGCTACACCTTC
.	TRBV6-1	TRBD2	TRBJ2-1	CASSTSGRDNEQFF	TGTGCCAGCAGTACTAGCGGGAGGGACAATGAGCAGTTCTTC
once	TRBV29-1	.	TRBJ2-7	CSVEVQSEQYF	TGCAGCGTTGAAGTACAATCCGAGCAGTACTTC
.	TRBV4-3	.	TRBJ2-3	CASSQDGGEADTQYF	TGCGCCAGCAGCCAAGACGGCGGCGAGGCAGATACGCAGTATTTT
.	TRBV7-9	TRBD1	TRBJ1-3	CASSPGQASGNTIYF	TGTGCCAGCAGCCCGGGACAGGCCTCTGGAAACACCATATATTTT
.	TRBV7-2	TRBD2	TRBJ2-7	CASSLELRGVYEQYF	TGTGCCAGCAGCTTAGAGTTGCGGGGGGTCTACGAGCAGTACTTC
.	TRBV7-9	TRBD1	TRBJ1-1	CASSADRYAEAFF	TGTGCCAGCAGCGCGGACAGGTATGCTGAAGCTTTCTTT
.	TRBV4-3	TRBD1	TRBJ2-7	CASSTRQGADYEQYF	TGCGCCAGCAGCACCCGACAGGGGGCTGATTACGAGCAGTACTTC
.	TRBV2	TRBD1	TRBJ1-3	CASTWTGKNTIYF	TGTGCCAGCACTTGGACAGGGAAAAACACCATATATTTT
.	TRBV2	TRBD1	TRBJ1-1	CASRRGQRINTEAFF	TGTGCCAGCAGGCGGGGACAGAGGATCAACACTGAAGCTTTCTTT
once	TRBV9	TRBD1	TRBJ1-3	CASSSGDSFLNTIYF	TGTGCCAGCAGCTCGGGGGACAGCTTTTTAAACACCATATATTTT
.	TRBV18	TRBD1	TRBJ2-7	CASSRDRVAEQYF	TGTGCCAGCTCAAGGGACAGGGTTGCCGAGCAGTACTTC
.	TRBV29-1	.	TRBJ1-1	CSVVVLTGEAFF	TGCAGCGTTGTGGTCCTCACAGGGGAAGCTTTCTTT
.	TRBV7-2	.	TRBJ1-1	CASSPWGGADTEAFF	TGTGCCAGCAGCCCATGGGGGGGCGCCGACACTGAAGCTTTCTTT
.	TRBV7-2	TRBD2	TRBJ2-3	CASSLGAGGPSDTQYF	TGTGCCAGCAGCTTAGGGGCGGGGGGGCCTTCAGATACGCAGTATTTT